Here is one T cell receptor (beta chain) with its context. Germline V gene data show CDR1 as SGHAT and CDR2 as FQDESV (reference sequence). This CDR3 contains 15 residues. V lost 2 bases to trimming and J lost 1 base, with 12 bases between them. The sample comes from a study of blood T cell repertoires in COVID-19. Sequenced by immunoSEQ multiplex PCR; TCRdb stores in-frame clones only, minus some. This sample carries 45,000 to 55,000 clones, less than 95% of them seen once, and the ten largest clones take approximately 3.4%. This sequence originates from a human donor in a cohort sampled during active COVID-19. This rearrangement joins TRBV11-1 to TRBJ2-7; D ambiguous. Sequencing was carried out using peripheral blood. In DNA, the CDR3 is TGTGCCAGCAGCTTACCGCTCGCACAGTCCTACGAGCAGTACTTC. It encodes CASSLPLAQSYEQYF.